This paragraph reports one T cell receptor beta chain. The data were obtained in a study of blood T cell repertoires in COVID-19. Background on the study: COVID-19 samples, acute and convalescent, were from the United States, Italy and Spain. From T cells, B-cell-depleted T cells, or PBMCs came the material, which was cDNA or gDNA.

Study processing details: Reference gene primer amplification in the assay estimated nucleated cell counts. Clones were sequenced by immunoSEQ multiplex PCR, and TCRdb holds only the in-frame ones, with some missing. V, J and clone size reflect that table, while D and trimming were determined from the DNA. Among approximately 220,000 clones, around 85% were seen once, and the ten largest hold around 0.72%. This clonotype was obtained from a man in his forties or fifties with acute or convalescent COVID-19. The sequencing input was peripheral blood.

The CDR3 loop is CAISDQAGGGTYEQYF. CDR3 DNA sequence: TGTGCCATCAGTGACCAAGCGGGAGGCGGCACCTACGAGCAGTACTTC. The rearrangement joins TRBV10-3 to TRBJ2-7; 9 bases fit TRBD2. The CDR3 is 16 residues long. The junction had 8 bases not matched to a gene; V was cut back by 3 bases and J by 2 bases. The germline gives CDR1 ENHRY, CDR2 SYGVKD.